The 10 T cell receptor beta chains reported below all come from one sample, sequenced in a study of T cell responses to AZD1222 COVID-19 vaccine. Profiled with immunoSEQ multiplex PCR; TCRdb holds only in-frame clones, not every one. The sample lists around 100,000 clones, 88% occurring once. Specimen: peripheral blood, collected on day 0 of AZD1222 vaccination. These receptors came from an adult in good health.

The chain has TRBV5-6 and TRBJ1-1; D remains unclear. Germline CDR1 is SGHDT and CDR2 is YYEEEE. V dropped 3 bases and J dropped 3 bases, with 12 bases sitting between them. The CDR3 consists of 14 residues. CDR3 coding DNA: TGTGCCAGCAGCTCCGATGGGTGGGACACTGAAGCTTTCTTT. Its protein is CASSSDGWDTEAFF.

This chain links TRBV5-1 with TRBJ1-1; D remains ambiguous. Per the germline V gene, CDR1 is SGHRS and CDR2 is YFSETQ. V was pared by 4 bases and J by 0 bases, with 7 bases between. The CDR3 totals 13 residues. As DNA, the CDR3 is TGCGCCAGCAGCGCCCGACTGAACACTGAAGCTTTCTTT. Its protein is CASSARLNTEAFF.

The chain employs TRBV5-1 and TRBJ2-7, with 13 nucleotides matching TRBD2. This CDR3 region has 14 residues. Per germline, CDR1 SGHRS and CDR2 YFSETQ. J was trimmed by 4 bases and V by 7 bases; bases with no gene match: 5. The CDR3 here is CASAKGLAGYEQYF. The CDR3 DNA sequence: TGCGCCAGCGCAAAGGGACTAGCGGGATACGAGCAGTACTTC.

The DNA for the CDR3 is TGTGCCAGCAGCTCAGAACCCGGAGGGCGGGAGACCCAGTACTTC. Its translation is CASSSEPGGRETQYF. The chain has TRBV5-5 and TRBJ2-5, with D maybe TRBD2 (6 bases). Germline V gene lookup returns CDR1 SGHKS and CDR2 YYEKEE (reference sequence). V was trimmed by 3 bases and J by 5 bases, leaving 17 bases between them. CDR3 length: 15 residues.

The rearrangement uses TRBV2 and TRBJ1-1; D may be TRBD1 (6 bases). Germline CDR1 SNHLY, CDR2 FYNNEI. The CDR3 has 13 amino acids. Trimming pared 9 bases from V and 1 base from J, leaving 12 bases between. The CDR3 coding sequence is TGTGCCAGTGGACAGACCTCGAACACTGAAGCTTTCTTT. This sequence encodes CASGQTSNTEAFF.

This chain uses TRBV30 with TRBJ2-2; TRBD1 matches 7 bases. CDR3 length: 16 residues. Per the germline V gene, CDR1 is GTSNPN and CDR2 is SVGIG (reference sequence). J lost 4 bases, V lost 1 base, and 9 bases had no gene match. The CDR3 protein is CAWSGEGAILTGELFF. DNA for the CDR3: TGTGCCTGGAGTGGAGAGGGGGCGATCCTCACCGGGGAGCTGTTTTTT.

This chain joins TRBV18 and TRBJ2-2; D unresolved. Trimming shortened V by 5 bases and J by 1 base, and 8 bases separated the two germline ends. Germline CDR1 is KGHSH and CDR2 is LQKENI. CDR3 length equals 14 residues. The CDR3 nucleotides read TGTGCCAGCTCATCCCAGGAGAACACCGGGGAGCTGTTTTTT. Its protein product is CASSSQENTGELFF.

On this clone: Distinct nucleotide sequences in the sample also encode this CDR3. The chain is built from TRBV6-4 and TRBJ2-3; the D gene could be TRBD1 or TRBD2 (6 bases each). Trimming removed 2 bases at V and 0 bases at J, with 9 bases between. The CDR3 has 15 residues. Germline V gene data show CDR1 as MRHNA and CDR2 as SNTAGT. The CDR3 protein is CASSDGGGSTDTQYF. In nucleotides, the CDR3 is TGTGCCAGCAGTGACGGAGGGGGTAGCACAGATACGCAGTATTTT.

The V call is TRBV27, the J call TRBJ2-3, with 8 bases that match TRBD2. Germline V gene lookup returns CDR1 MNHEY and CDR2 SMNVEV (reference sequence). CDR3 length: 13 residues. V dropped 10 bases and J dropped 10; count of bases not matched to a gene: 13. CDR3 amino acids: CATAEAGGNAQYF. The CDR3 DNA is TGTGCCACCGCTGAGGCGGGAGGCAACGCGCAGTATTTT.

As DNA, the CDR3 is TGTGCCAGCAGCTTATGGCGGGAGGGCCGCGGTGAGCAGTTCTTC. This sequence encodes CASSLWREGRGEQFF. This chain links TRBV7-8 with TRBJ2-1, with 9 positions matching TRBD2. Trimming at V came to 2 bases and at J to 9 bases, leaving 8 bases not matched to a gene. The germline CDR1 and CDR2 sequences are SGHVS and FQNEAQ. The CDR3 covers 15 residues.